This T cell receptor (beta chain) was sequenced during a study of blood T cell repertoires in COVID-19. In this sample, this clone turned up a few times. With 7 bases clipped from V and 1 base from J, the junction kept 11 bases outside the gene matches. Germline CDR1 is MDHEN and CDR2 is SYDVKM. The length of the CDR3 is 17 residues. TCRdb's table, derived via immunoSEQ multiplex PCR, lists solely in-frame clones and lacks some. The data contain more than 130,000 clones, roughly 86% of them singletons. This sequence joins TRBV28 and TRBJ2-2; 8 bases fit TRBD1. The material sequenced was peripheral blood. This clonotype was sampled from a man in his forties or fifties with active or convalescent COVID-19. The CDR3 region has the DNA TGTGCCAGCATCGAGTCAGTCGGGACAGGGAACACCGGGGAGCTGTTTTTT. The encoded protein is CASIESVGTGNTGELFF.